This T cell receptor beta chain was identified in a study of cytomegalovirus exposure and HLA in healthy donors. The wider study: An earlier analysis found some 120 million unique TCR beta sequences from approximately 190 million T cells.

This donor's CMV serostatus is unrecorded. Study outcomes and limitations: Researchers catalogued approximately 160 TCR beta chains as cytomegalovirus-associated. In a later analysis, most CMV-associated TCR beta chains appeared HLA-restricted.

Trimming removed 0 bases from V and 5 bases from J, with 11 bases in between. The CDR3 covers 15 residues. In germline, CDR1 is SNHLY, CDR2 FYNNEI. Notes on this clone: Its antigen is still unknown.

The PCR employed 60 Vbeta primers together with 13 Jbeta primers. Assay: immunoSEQ multiplex PCR; the TCRdb copy retains only in-frame clones and omits some. The sample has 95,000 to 100,000 clones, more than 65% seen once; the top ten hold roughly 8.3%. The rearrangement uses TRBV2 and TRBJ1-5; D is undetermined. Material: PBMCs. This TCR was sampled from a human donor in good health. CDR3 sequence (DNA): TGTGCCAGCAGTGAAGCGCTAGCAGGCCATCAGCCCCAGCATTTT. It encodes CASSEALAGHQPQHF.